One TCR beta chain is described in this entry. Looked up from germline, CDR1 is LNHDA and CDR2 is SQIVND (reference sequence). The CDR3 is made up of 13 amino acids. Trimming stripped 5 bases from V and 4 bases from J, with 11 bases between. This specimen comes from a study of cytomegalovirus exposure and HLA in healthy donors. With 60 Vbeta and 13 Jbeta primers, the PCR was carried out. Assay used: immunoSEQ multiplex PCR; TCRdb lists only in-frame clones, some missing. The profile shows about 160,000 clones, 65% to 90% of them singletons. The TCR sequence derives from a man aged 45-60 years in good health and CMV-seropositive. The sample consisted of PBMCs. The chain has TRBV19 and TRBJ1-1; no firm D call. CDR3 residues: CASSYGFPTEAFF. In nucleotides, the CDR3 is TGTGCCAGTAGTTATGGCTTTCCCACTGAAGCTTTCTTT. Complete variable domain (other parts from reference TRBV19 and TRBJ1-1): DGGITQSPKYLFRKEGQNVTLSCEQNLNHDAMYWYRQDPGQGLRLIYYSQIVNDFQKGDIAEGYSVSREKKESFPLTVTSAQKNPTAFYLCASSYGFPTEAFFGQGTRLTVV.